The rows below give T cell receptor beta chains drawn from one sample of a study of T cells in Graves' hyperthyroidism and ophthalmopathy. MiXCR, applied by TCRdb to the multiplex PCR reads, yields one record per CDR3 protein. The sample holds fewer than 750,000 distinct CDR3 sequences, 40% to 55% seen once. Sequenced: peripheral blood or thyroid tissue (not recorded which). The receptors originated from a woman aged 18-29 years with Graves' hyperthyroidism. Each CDR3 is given with its conserved first and last residue. A D gene is named only where the DNA matches it firmly. Not all rows give a size; the values are once, few, many and, for expanded clones, a class.

J gene,clone size,V gene,D gene,CDR3 protein,CDR3 DNA
TRBJ2-5,many,TRBV20-1,TRBD2,CSAPSSGTVEETQYF,TGCAGTGCCCCTTCTAGCGGGACCGTTGAAGAGACCCAGTACTTC
TRBJ1-1,NA,TRBV7-6,TRBD1,CAQEQGVTEAFF,TGTGCTCAAGAGCAGGGGGTAACTGAAGCTTTCTTT
TRBJ2-5,many,TRBV12-3/TRBV12-4,TRBD1,CASSFMGQQETQYF,TGTGCCAGCAGTTTCATGGGACAGCAAGAGACCCAGTACTTC
TRBJ2-5,NA,TRBV2,NA,CASSEGQETQYF,TGTGCCAGCAGTGAGGGTCAAGAGACCCAGTACTTC
TRBJ1-6,few,TRBV15,NA,CATSRTKDSYSPLHF,TGTGCCACCAGCAGAACCAAGGACAGTTATTCACCCCTCCACTTT
TRBJ1-2,once,TRBV7-2,NA,CASSLLGRGEVAGYTF,TGTGCCAGCAGCTTACTCGGGAGAGGGGAGGTTGCTGGCTACACCTTC
TRBJ1-6,many,TRBV3-1,NA,CASSQDRQVLNSPLHF,TGTGCCAGCAGCCAAGATCGGCAGGTGTTGAATTCACCCCTCCACTTT
TRBJ2-1,NA,TRBV20-1,TRBD2,CSAHQRDSYNEQFF,TGCAGTGCCCATCAGCGGGACTCCTACAATGAGCAGTTCTTC
TRBJ2-7,NA,TRBV18,NA,CASSTDRDGNYEQYF,TGTGCCAGCTCAACGGACCGGGACGGAAACTACGAGCAGTACTTC
TRBJ2-5,NA,TRBV29-1,TRBD2,CSVDSGTETQYF,TGCAGCGTGGATAGCGGGACCGAGACCCAGTACTTC
TRBJ1-1,NA,TRBV9,TRBD1,CASSVGTGKYAEAFF,TGTGCCAGCAGCGTAGGGACAGGGAAGTACGCTGAAGCTTTCTTT
TRBJ2-5,NA,TRBV24-1,NA,CATSEARGSGYQETQYF,TGTGCCACCAGTGAAGCCCGGGGTAGCGGTTACCAAGAGACCCAGTACTTC
TRBJ1-2,once,TRBV12-3/TRBV12-4,NA,CASSTSETYGYTF,TGTGCCAGCAGTACTAGTGAAACCTATGGCTACACCTTC
TRBJ1-2,NA,TRBV30,NA,CAWRDSPVDGYTF,TGTGCCTGGCGGGACTCCCCGGTGGATGGCTACACCTTC
TRBJ2-1,NA,TRBV29-1,NA,CSVEDQQRGSYNEQLF,TGCAGCGTTGAAGATCAACAACGAGGCTCCTACAATGAGCAGCTCTTC
TRBJ2-2,many,TRBV7-6,TRBD1,CASSNRGNTGELFF,TGTGCCAGCAGTAACAGGGGGAACACCGGGGAGCTGTTTTTT
TRBJ2-3,NA,TRBV20-1,TRBD2,CSAREGGGPDTQYF,TGCAGTGCTAGAGAAGGCGGGGGGCCAGATACGCAGTATTTT
TRBJ1-1,few,TRBV30,NA,CAWSRDLNTEAFF,TGTGCCTGGAGTCGGGATCTGAACACTGAAGCTTTCTTT
TRBJ2-5,many,TRBV11-2,NA,CASSIYQETQYF,TGTGCCAGCAGCATATACCAAGAGACCCAGTACTTC
TRBJ1-5,many,TRBV30,NA,CAWSDRDSQHF,TGTGCCTGGAGTGACCGGGATTCTCAGCATTTT
TRBJ2-1,NA,TRBV7-6,TRBD1,CASSPADRVGNEQFF,TGTGCCAGCAGCCCGGCGGACAGGGTCGGCAATGAGCAGTTCTTC
TRBJ1-3,NA,TRBV10-3,TRBD1,CAAQYRGGDTIYF,TGTGCCGCCCAATACAGGGGAGGGGACACCATATATTTT
TRBJ2-4,few,TRBV5-6,NA,CASSPQDGKNIQYF,TGTGCCAGCAGCCCTCAGGACGGCAAAAACATTCAGTACTTC
TRBJ1-3,few,TRBV30,NA,CAWSTTVSGNTIYF,TGTGCCTGGAGTACGACAGTTAGCGGAAACACCATATATTTT
TRBJ1-4,NA,TRBV3-1,NA,CASSQESMRGVNEKLFF,TGTGCCAGCAGCCAAGAGAGTATGCGGGGGGTTAATGAAAAACTGTTTTTT
TRBJ1-3,NA,TRBV7-9,NA,CASSYAGSGNTIYF,TGTGCCAGCAGCTATGCCGGGTCTGGAAACACCATATATTTT
TRBJ1-1,NA,TRBV20-1,NA,CSARDPSGGEAFF,TGCAGTGCTAGAGACCCCTCGGGCGGTGAAGCTTTCTTT
TRBJ1-4,many,TRBV4-1,TRBD1,CASSFRQGAASEKLFF,TGCGCCAGCAGCTTCCGACAGGGGGCCGCCAGTGAAAAACTGTTTTTT
TRBJ1-2,many,TRBV7-9,NA,CASSSNGYTF,TGTGCCAGCAGCTCCAATGGCTACACCTTC
TRBJ2-2,many,TRBV20-1,TRBD2,CSARGLSTGELFF,TGCAGTGCTAGGGGACTAAGCACCGGGGAGCTGTTTTTT
TRBJ2-5,NA,TRBV27,NA,CASSASSGTQYF,TGTGCCAGCAGTGCCTCTTCCGGGACCCAGTACTTC
TRBJ1-4,few,TRBV4-3,NA,CASSQEAVQGWGEKLFF,TGCGCCAGCAGCCAAGAGGCCGTACAGGGCTGGGGCGAAAAACTGTTTTTT
TRBJ2-7,many,TRBV5-4,TRBD1,CASSSGQGAHLYEQYF,TGTGCCAGCAGCTCGGGACAGGGGGCGCATCTGTACGAGCAGTACTTC
TRBJ2-5,many,TRBV9,NA,CASSVDGGSPETQYF,TGTGCCAGCAGCGTAGATGGGGGATCCCCAGAGACCCAGTACTTC
TRBJ1-5,NA,TRBV15,NA,CATSSEDRTAKNQPQHF,TGTGCCACCAGCAGTGAGGATAGGACAGCTAAAAATCAGCCCCAGCATTTT
TRBJ2-2,NA,TRBV6-1,NA,CASRYRQRSGELFF,TGTGCCAGCAGATATCGACAGCGGTCCGGGGAGCTGTTTTTT
TRBJ1-5,many,TRBV2,NA,CASWDAVNQPQHF,TGTGCCAGCTGGGACGCGGTTAATCAGCCCCAGCATTTT
TRBJ1-2,few,TRBV7-9,TRBD1,CASSFGQGAPYGYTF,TGTGCCAGCAGCTTTGGGCAGGGGGCGCCCTATGGCTACACCTTC
TRBJ2-2,many,TRBV24-1,TRBD2,CATSDTGLAGPTGELFF,TGTGCCACCAGTGACACCGGACTAGCGGGACCCACCGGGGAGCTGTTTTTT
TRBJ1-4,NA,TRBV4-1,NA,CASSQDQRVLSEKLFF,TGCGCCAGCAGCCAAGATCAAAGGGTTTTAAGTGAAAAACTGTTTTTT
TRBJ2-1,NA,TRBV7-2,TRBD2,CASSLRREPYNEQFF,TGTGCCAGCAGTTTACGGCGGGAGCCCTACAATGAGCAGTTCTTC
TRBJ1-2,many,TRBV19,TRBD1,CASKDRERFRGYTF,TGTGCCAGTAAAGACAGGGAGCGGTTTAGAGGCTACACCTTC
TRBJ1-1,many,TRBV20-1,NA,CSARRDLNTEAFF,TGCAGTGCTAGAAGAGATTTGAACACTGAAGCTTTCTTT
TRBJ1-2,NA,TRBV29-1,TRBD1,CSASSYDRAYGYTF,TGCAGCGCCAGCAGCTACGACAGGGCGTATGGCTACACCTTC
TRBJ2-7,many,TRBV20-1,NA,CSAGRGPSSYEQYF,TGCAGTGCAGGCCGGGGCCCGAGCTCCTACGAGCAGTACTTC
TRBJ2-6,many,TRBV30,NA,CAWSAGANVLTF,TGTGCCTGGAGTGCTGGGGCCAACGTCCTGACTTTC
TRBJ2-7,many,TRBV20-1,NA,CSAYRSYEQYF,TGCAGTGCTTACAGATCCTACGAGCAGTACTTC
TRBJ2-5,NA,TRBV5-1,NA,CAGSSGTQETQYF,TGCGCCGGCAGCTCCGGGACTCAAGAGACCCAGTACTTC
TRBJ2-6,NA,TRBV15,TRBD2,CATSSEGLAEYSGANVLTF,TGTGCCACCAGCAGCGAGGGACTAGCGGAGTACTCTGGGGCCAACGTCCTGACTTTC
TRBJ2-7,NA,TRBV4-3,TRBD2,CASSQAAFRLAGGPDF,TGCGCCAGCAGCCAAGCCGCCTTTCGACTAGCGGGAGGGCCGGACTTC
TRBJ1-1,many,TRBV12-3/TRBV12-4,NA,CASSTTGKAFF,TGTGCCAGCAGTACTACAGGTAAAGCTTTCTTT
TRBJ2-5,many,TRBV27,NA,CASSTQGYAKPTQYF,TGTGCCAGCAGTACACAGGGTTATGCCAAACCGACCCAGTACTTC
TRBJ2-7,many,TRBV27,NA,CASGQGPSYEQYF,TGTGCCAGCGGGCAGGGACCCTCCTACGAGCAGTACTTC
TRBJ1-1,once,TRBV7-3,TRBD1,CASSRDRFEAFF,TGTGCCAGCAGCAGGGACAGGTTCGAAGCTTTCTTT